This TCR beta chain was obtained from a study of T cell responses to AZD1222 COVID-19 vaccine. Whole-study results and caveats: Nearly half of spike-specific TCRs reportedly target variant regions that are unmutated in the B.1.351 and B.1.1.7 variants.

Libraries were prepared by immunoSEQ multiplex PCR; TCRdb keeps only in-frame clonotypes and omits some of them. The profile shows fewer than 120,000 clones, roughly 92% of them singletons. A word on this clone: The antigen is undetermined.

V lost 2 bases to trimming and J lost 4 bases, with 14 bases between them. CDR1 and CDR2 from the germline V gene are SGHTA and FQGTGA. The CDR3 loop spans 16 amino acids. The material was peripheral blood, obtained 28 days after the second AZD1222 dose. The receptor comes from an adult who received the AZD1222 COVID-19 vaccine. The V call is TRBV7-3, the J call TRBJ2-2; perhaps TRBD1 as D (6 bases). As DNA, the CDR3 is TGTGCCAGCAGCTTATGGCCCAGGGGTGGCACCGGGGAGCTGTTTTTT. This translates into CASSLWPRGGTGELFF.